Included here is one T cell receptor beta chain sequence, with context. Its target is unknown. Healthy bone marrow donors made up the donors. A multiplex PCR was run with 60 Vbeta primers and 13 Jbeta primers. Profiled with immunoSEQ multiplex PCR; TCRdb holds only in-frame clones, not every one. The sample includes about 190,000 clones, about 88% of them seen just once. The CDR3 length is 15 residues. Trimming removed 0 bases from V and 1 base from J, with 8 bases in between. Germline V CDR1 and CDR2: SGHTS, YDEGEE. These data are taken from a study of cytomegalovirus exposure and HLA in healthy donors. The study's findings and limits: Reportedly, diagnosis of cytomegalovirus status by the classifier showed high specificity and sensitivity. Rare TCR sequences dominated, though some public TCRs recurred in many donors.

Source material: PBMCs. This TCR derives from a woman aged 18-29 years in good health and CMV-seronegative. V gene TRBV5-8 combines with J gene TRBJ1-5; D not certain. CDR3 region: CASSLGQLSNQPQHF. In DNA form, the CDR3 reads TGTGCCAGCAGCTTGGGACAATTGAGCAATCAGCCCCAGCATTTT.